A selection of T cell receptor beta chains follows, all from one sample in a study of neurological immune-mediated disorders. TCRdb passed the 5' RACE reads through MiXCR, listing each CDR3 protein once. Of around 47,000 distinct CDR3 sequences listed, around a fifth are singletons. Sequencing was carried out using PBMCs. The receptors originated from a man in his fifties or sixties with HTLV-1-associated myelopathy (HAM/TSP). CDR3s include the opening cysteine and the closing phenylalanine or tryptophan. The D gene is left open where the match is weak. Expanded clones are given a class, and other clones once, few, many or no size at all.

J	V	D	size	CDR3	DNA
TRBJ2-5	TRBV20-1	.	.	CSANEGKETQYF	TGCAGTGCAAACGAGGGGAAAGAGACCCAGTACTTC
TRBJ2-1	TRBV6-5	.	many	CASSYDRTYNEQFF	TGTGCCAGCAGTTACGACAGAACCTACAATGAGCAGTTCTTC
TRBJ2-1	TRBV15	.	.	CATSRDRGGKSNEQFF	TGTGCCACCAGCAGAGATCGGGGCGGGAAGTCGAATGAGCAGTTCTTC
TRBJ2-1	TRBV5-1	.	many	CASSARTDPTGEQFF	TGCGCCAGCAGCGCTAGGACAGACCCGACGGGAGAGCAGTTCTTC
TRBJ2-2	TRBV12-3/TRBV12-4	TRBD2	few	CASSLMLAGLNTGELFF	TGTGCCAGCAGTTTAATGCTAGCGGGACTTAACACCGGGGAGCTGTTTTTT
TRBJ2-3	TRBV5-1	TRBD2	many	CASSLRSIPPGTSGGGTDTQYF	TGCGCCAGCAGCTTGCGGTCTATTCCGCCCGGGACTAGCGGAGGGGGGACAGATACGCAGTATTTT
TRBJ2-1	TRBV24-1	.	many	CATSRGSSYNEQFF	TGTGCCACCAGTCGGGGGAGCTCCTACAATGAGCAGTTCTTC
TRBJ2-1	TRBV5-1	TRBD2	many	CASSLGGTTSPRGISYNEQFF	TGCGCCAGCAGCTTGGGGGGGACTACTAGCCCGCGAGGGATTTCCTACAATGAGCAGTTCTTC
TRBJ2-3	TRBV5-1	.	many	CASSLLGPPLTDTQYF	TGCGCCAGCAGCTTGTTAGGTCCCCCCCTCACAGATACGCAGTATTTT
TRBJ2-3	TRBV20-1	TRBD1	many	CSASEGQNTDTQYF	TGCAGTGCTAGTGAGGGACAGAACACAGATACGCAGTATTTT
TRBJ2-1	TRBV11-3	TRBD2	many	CASSSGLAGVRNEQFF	TGTGCCAGCAGCTCGGGACTAGCGGGAGTTCGGAATGAGCAGTTCTTC
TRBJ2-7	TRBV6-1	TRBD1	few	CASSLQGAAYEQYF	TGTGCCAGCAGCCTTCAGGGGGCAGCCTACGAGCAGTACTTC
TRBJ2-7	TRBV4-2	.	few	CASSQEFGRGSLYEQYF	TGTGCCAGCAGCCAAGAGTTTGGGCGTGGGAGTCTCTACGAGCAGTACTTC
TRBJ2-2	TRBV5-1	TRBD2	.	CASSTGTSGRTGELFF	TGCGCCAGCAGCACTGGGACTAGCGGGAGGACCGGGGAGCTGTTTTTT